This TCR beta chain was sequenced during a study of control samples from healthy donors and cancer patients. This CDR3 has 12 amino acids. V lost 5 bases, J lost 7 bases, and 9 bases lay in between. Germline CDR1 is SGHTA and CDR2 is FQGNSA. Profiled with immunoSEQ multiplex PCR; TCRdb holds only in-frame clones, not every one. Of about 130,000 clones in the sample, approximately 90% were seen once. The TCR originated in a man aged 18-30 years in good health. Sequenced: blood. The chain couples TRBV7-2 to TRBJ1-5; no reliable D call. CDR3 in amino acids: CASSPYGQPQHF. The CDR3 region has the DNA TGTGCCAGCAGCCCCTACGGGCAGCCCCAGCATTTT.